This paragraph covers one T cell receptor (beta chain) sequence. In its sample, this clonotype was seen a few times. The antigen it binds to is not known. Base qualities are not recorded, but no much larger clone differs from it by a single base. This specimen belongs to a study of blood T cells in healthy people across ages (dated by TCRdb to between 2015 and 2017). In the study overall: Template switching captured roughly one uniquely barcoded TCR beta cDNA molecule per two T cells in model experiments. For two donors (one aged 18 to 30 and one aged 80 or older), the study analyzed two additional independent replicas of 1 million unique cDNA reads from the same blood draw. Donors of different ages were randomly distributed across sequencing lanes to avoid experimental bias. To track age-related changes in TCR beta repertoire diversity, the study relied on deep sequencing normalized with unique cDNA molecular identifiers. Donors were grouped into four age groups: young (average approximately 15 years), middle-aged (39), aged (around 56) and long-lived (just over 80). Paper-wide results and their limitations: Donor CMV infection status was unknown, potentially confounding age-related changes in expanded clonotypes. Estimates of total diversity based on one million sequenced T cells were considered lower bounds and underestimates. Bulk unsorted PBMC profiling prevented conclusive comparison of naive and antigen-experienced compartments. As age increased, observed TCR beta diversity per million T cells dropped in a roughly linear way, and a significant reduction was already evident by age roughly 40. Compared with the aged group, the long-lived group had more naive CD4+ T cells, fewer expanded clones and increased TCR diversity, a pattern suggesting age selection. There was a strong correlation between observed TCR beta diversity and the percentage of naive T cells measured by flow cytometry.

Libraries came from 5' RACE. Data came from an Illumina HiSeq 2500. The second PCR ran for about 7 to 11 cycles and used a J-beta primer mix along with a sample-barcoded 5' primer. A template-switch 5' adaptor carrying 12 random nucleotides introduced a unique molecular identifier onto each TCR beta cDNA molecule. Each sample yielded at least 3 million CDR3-containing paired-end reads. First-strand cDNA synthesis was performed from all RNA using the Mint cDNA synthesis kit, with priming by a TRBC-specific oligonucleotide. After uracil-DNA glycosylase treatment, a first 18-cycle PCR used universal primers M1SS and BC2_uni_R on all cDNA. On the study's bioinformatics: Each sample was normalized by randomly selecting 1 million high-quality reads, each carrying a distinct molecular identifier. Reads with shared molecular identifiers were discarded instead of being binned into consensus sequences. MiTCR, run with a Q25 quality threshold and the strictest error-elimination algorithm, handled CDR3 identification, clonotype clustering and error correction. A nonparametric unseen species model with Euler transformation was used to estimate a lower bound on total TCR beta diversity. Through fastp at Q25 and MiXCR, TCRdb rebuilt clones from the public reads, retaining in-frame beta chains. Records with the same CDR3 protein are collapsed into one entry carrying the most frequent genes and DNA. In this record, the V and J calls reflect TCRdb's handling and not the investigators' own analysis. This sample comprises about 570,000 distinct CDR3 sequences, 27% of them detected only once. Less than 20% of the sample is taken by the ten largest.

The donors were a few dozen Caucasian individuals from Russia, aged 6 to 90 years, who were systemically healthy. Approximately 9.7 milliliters of peripheral blood were drawn from each donor into EDTA-treated Vacutainer tubes. PBMCs were isolated by Ficoll-Paque density-gradient centrifugation, with at least 6 million obtained per sample. Trizol reagent was used to extract total RNA from PBMCs, with at least 5.5 micrograms per sample. Naive CD45RAhigh/CD27high T cell percentages were measured by flow cytometry on a PBMC aliquot from every donor. The germline V gene sets CDR1 to LGHNA and CDR2 to YSLEER. The CDR3 holds 22 amino acids from the cysteine to the phenylalanine. Only CDR3 DNA is held: 66 bases, read in frame from base 1. Clipping removes 0 bases from V and 6 bases from J, with 26 as the unmatched junction base count.

The sample taken for sequencing was blood. The TCR sequence derives from a woman in her 70s in good health. The chain is encoded by TRBV4-3 joined to TRBJ1-3; 7 bases in the middle match TRBD1. The DNA is TGCGCCAGCAGCCAAGACCTATCAAACAGGGGTAGGCGACGGGGGCCATCAAACACCATATATTTT. This gives the protein CASSQDLSNRGRRRGPSNTIYF.